Following are 9 T cell receptor beta chains from one sample sequenced in a study of T cell responses to AZD1222 COVID-19 vaccine. Data came from immunoSEQ multiplex PCR; TCRdb stores just in-frame clones and leaves some out. The repertoire consists of 85,000 to 90,000 clones, with more than 70% occurring once and the leading ten covering around 2.2%. The material was peripheral blood, obtained on day 0 of AZD1222 vaccination. These TCRs come from an adult in good health.

This chain joins TRBV7-9 and TRBJ2-1; the D is unclear. V lost 1 base and J 15 bases, leaving 13 bases between the germline ends. The CDR3 extends over 12 amino acids. Germline V gene lookup returns CDR1 SEHNR and CDR2 FQNEAQ (reference sequence). The CDR3 spells CASSLVRERSFF. CDR3 DNA: TGTGCCAGCAGCTTAGTGCGAGAGCGCTCGTTCTTC.

This clone was counted at least ten times. This chain links TRBV4-1 with TRBJ2-7, with 8 positions matching TRBD1. V was clipped by 3 bases and J by 1 base; unmatched bases: 8. The germline CDR1 and CDR2 sequences are MGHRA and YSYEKL. The CDR3 runs 16 residues. The CDR3 DNA is TGCGCCAGCAGCCATGTCCCGAGGACAGGGTCCTACGAGCAGTACTTC. Its protein product is CASSHVPRTGSYEQYF.

The chain carries TRBV6-5 and TRBJ1-2; the D is unclear. V lost 6 bases, J lost 4 bases, and 18 bases lay in between. CDR1 and CDR2 from the germline V gene are MNHEY and SVGAGI. The CDR3 spans 15 residues. CDR3: CASRMGTSASYGYTF. CDR3 bases: TGTGCCAGCAGGATGGGAACTTCGGCGAGCTATGGCTACACCTTC.

This clone came up a few times. This rearrangement joins TRBV5-1 to TRBJ2-1; 10 bases line up with TRBD2. Per germline, CDR1 SGHRS and CDR2 YFSETQ. Trimming cost V 4 bases and J 3 bases; bases outside gene matches: 7. The CDR3 totals 16 residues. Here the CDR3 reads CASSQSGLADYNEQFF. The CDR3 DNA sequence: TGCGCCAGCAGCCAGAGTGGACTAGCGGACTACAATGAGCAGTTCTTC.

The sample holds many counts of this clone. The sample carries other DNA sequences with the same CDR3. The chain is built from TRBV7-9 and TRBJ1-1, with unresolved D. Looked up from germline, CDR1 is SEHNR and CDR2 is FQNEAQ (reference sequence). There are 13 residues in the CDR3. Trimming stripped 5 bases from V and 0 bases from J, with 7 bases between. The DNA of the CDR3 is TGTGCCAGCAGCCTCGACATGAACACTGAAGCTTTCTTT. Protein sequence: CASSLDMNTEAFF.

The gene calls are TRBV18 and TRBJ2-2, with D tentatively TRBD2 (5 bases). The germline V gene encodes CDR1 KGHSH and CDR2 LQKENI. The CDR3 is 14 residues long. Trimming left V 0 bases short and J 6 bases short, with 8 bases between. Here the CDR3 reads CASSPPVRAGELFF. For the CDR3, the DNA is TGTGCCAGCTCACCACCGGTGAGGGCCGGGGAGCTGTTTTTT.

The rearrangement joins TRBV30 to TRBJ1-1, with 9 bases aligning to TRBD1. Germline CDR1 and CDR2: GTSNPN and SVGIG (reference sequence). V gave up 3 bases and J gave up 5 bases; unmatched junction bases: 16. This CDR3 comprises 17 residues. The CDR3 here is CAWSPKHTGGLGTEAFF. In DNA, the CDR3 is TGTGCCTGGAGCCCAAAACATACAGGGGGCCTAGGTACTGAAGCTTTCTTT.

J is TRBJ1-1 and V is TRBV4-2, with D unresolved. Per the germline V gene, CDR1 is LGHNA and CDR2 is YNFKEQ. V was trimmed by 4 bases and J by 4 bases, leaving 10 bases between them. The CDR3 runs 13 residues. CDR3 amino acids: CASSPPWGTEAFF. Here the CDR3 DNA reads TGTGCCAGCAGCCCCCCCTGGGGCACTGAAGCTTTCTTT.

This sequence joins TRBV3-1 (or the pseudogene TRBV3-2) and TRBJ2-2, with no clear D. V was clipped by 3 bases and J by 5 bases, with 10 bases between them. Germline V gene sequence: CDR1 LGHDT, CDR2 YNNKEL (reference sequence). This CDR3 is 14 amino acids long. CDR3 sequence: CASSHEVGTGELFF. The CDR3 DNA reads TGTGCCAGCAGCCACGAGGTCGGGACCGGGGAGCTGTTTTTT.